A selection of T cell receptor beta chains follows, all from one sample in a study of neurological immune-mediated disorders. TCRdb passed the 5' RACE reads through MiXCR, listing each CDR3 protein once. Here the sample spans some 32,000 distinct CDR3 sequences, around 14% being singletons. The material sequenced was PBMCs. The receptor set was obtained from a man between 70 and 80 years old in good health. The CDR3 runs from the conserved cysteine through the conserved F or W. D genes are given only for firm matches. The size field is filled for only some rows; it gives once, few, many or a size class.

clone_size	v_call	j_call	d_call	cdr3_aa	cdr3_nt
many	TRBV20-1	TRBJ2-7	TRBD1	CSATTGQALGEQYF	TGCAGTGCTACTACGGGACAGGCGCTGGGGGAGCAGTACTTC
many	TRBV7-2	TRBJ2-7	.	CASSRRGPAEQYF	TGTGCCAGCAGCCGGAGGGGGCCCGCCGAGCAGTACTTC
many	TRBV7-6	TRBJ2-1	TRBD2	CASSIGLAQEQFF	TGTGCCAGCAGCATAGGACTAGCTCAAGAGCAGTTCTTC
many	TRBV10-3	TRBJ2-6	.	CAISVGTGANVLTF	TGTGCCATCAGTGTGGGGACTGGGGCCAACGTCCTGACTTTC
many	TRBV5-1	TRBJ1-1	.	CASSPSIVSDNTEAFF	TGCGCCAGCAGCCCATCGATTGTATCGGACAACACTGAAGCTTTCTTT
many	TRBV6-1	TRBJ1-6	.	CATSSNSPLHF	TGTGCCACCAGTTCTAATTCACCCCTCCACTTT
many	TRBV10-3	TRBJ1-5	.	CAISSGAGQHQPQHF	TGTGCCATCAGTAGTGGAGCAGGGCAGCACCAGCCCCAGCATTTT
many	TRBV5-1	TRBJ2-5	.	CASSLGTPGWRETQYF	TGCGCCAGCAGCTTAGGGACACCTGGATGGAGGGAGACCCAGTACTTC
many	TRBV29-1	TRBJ2-7	.	CSVGTGNEQYF	TGCAGCGTTGGCACAGGGAACGAGCAGTACTTC
.	TRBV5-5	TRBJ1-4	TRBD1	CASSEGQGGGEKLFF	TGTGCCAGCAGCGAAGGACAGGGGGGCGGTGAAAAACTGTTTTTT